A selection of T cell receptor beta chains follows, all from one sample in a study of regulatory T cells in long-lasting Graves disease. One entry per CDR3 protein, called by TCRdb with MiXCR from the multiplex PCR reads. The sample holds roughly 350,000 distinct CDR3 sequences; 15% to 20% are singletons and the top ten take roughly 21%. The sample was also reused in another study, on T cells in Graves' hyperthyroidism and ophthalmopathy.

Here the sequenced sample was peripheral blood mononuclear cells (PBMCs), taken at new diagnosis, from a patient treated with antithyroid drugs. These receptors originate from a woman younger than 35 with Graves disease. Both conserved end residues are part of each CDR3. The D gene is left open where the match is weak. Clone size is not always given. Where it is, it says once, few, many or a class for expanded clones.

TRBJ1-1	TRBV10-1	-	few	TGCGCCAGCAGTGACCCGAACACTGAAGCTTCCTTT	CASSDPNTEASF
TRBJ2-1	TRBV29-1	-	-	TGCAGCGTCAGAGGGGGAGTGCGTGAGCAGTTCTTC	CSVRGGVREQFF
TRBJ2-3	TRBV10-3	TRBD2	many	TGTGCCATCAGTGGAACTAGCGGGGGGTATCGCGATACGCAGTATTTT	CAISGTSGGYRDTQYF
TRBJ1-1	TRBV6-9	TRBD1	many	TGTGCCAGCAGTTATTATAGTGAAGGGGGCCGGACTGAAGCTTTCTTT	CASSYYSEGGRTEAFF
TRBJ2-1	TRBV5-1	-	-	TGCGCCAGCAGCTTGGGGGGACTTCTCTCCTACAATGAGCAGTTCTTC	CASSLGGLLSYNEQFF
TRBJ1-1	TRBV30	TRBD1	once	TGTGCCTGGAGTCTGGACAGGGCGGAAACTGAAGCTTTCTTT	CAWSLDRAETEAFF
TRBJ1-5	TRBV28	-	many	TGTGCCAGCAGTTTAGGGCTCGCGGACCAGCCCCAGCATTTT	CASSLGLADQPQHF
TRBJ2-7	TRBV13	-	few	TGTGCCAGCAGCTTTGGGGACGGCCTCTACGAGCAGTACTTC	CASSFGDGLYEQYF
TRBJ2-5	TRBV5-1	-	many	TGCGCCAGCAGACCTAGGACGCGTCAAGAGACCCAGTACTTC	CASRPRTRQETQYF
TRBJ2-3	TRBV3-1	-	many	TGTGCCAGCAGCCAAGATGGGCCAGATACGCAGTATTTT	CASSQDGPDTQYF
TRBJ1-2	TRBV7-2	-	many	TGTGCCAGCAGCTCCGGTCGCGGGGAATATGGCTACACCTTC	CASSSGRGEYGYTF
TRBJ1-2	TRBV12-5	-	-	TGTGCTAGTGGTTTGGTACAGGGACGGGTTTTTGTGGGCTACACCTTC	CASGLVQGRVFVGYTF
TRBJ1-5	TRBV20-1	-	many	TGCAGTGCTAGAGCAGATAGCAATCAGCCCCAGCATTTT	CSARADSNQPQHF
TRBJ2-1	TRBV6-1	TRBD1	many	TGTGCCAGCCGGGGACAGGCAACTTACAATGAGCAGTTCTTC	CASRGQATYNEQFF
TRBJ1-5	TRBV2	-	many	TGTGCCGGCAGGCGGGACACAAATCAGCCCCAGCATTTT	CAGRRDTNQPQHF
TRBJ2-7	TRBV14	-	few	TGTGCCAGCAGCACGCGACGGTCTGACGAGCAGTACTTC	CASSTRRSDEQYF
TRBJ2-2	TRBV12-3/TRBV12-4	-	many	TGTGCCAGCAGTTTGCGGGGAATCGGGGAGCTGTTTTTT	CASSLRGIGELFF
TRBJ2-7	TRBV11-3	TRBD1	many	TGTGCCAGCAGCCAAGGGACAGGGGACTACGAGCAGTACTTC	CASSQGTGDYEQYF
TRBJ2-7	TRBV20-1	TRBD1	many	TGCAGTGCGGACGGGACAGGGTACGAGCAGTACTTC	CSADGTGYEQYF
TRBJ2-7	TRBV12-3/TRBV12-4	-	many	TGTGCCAGCAGAGCGGGGTGGCAGGGGATATCCTACGAGCAGTACTTC	CASRAGWQGISYEQYF
TRBJ2-7	TRBV7-8	TRBD1	many	TGTGCCAGCAGATTTGACAGGGGGCGCTTCAACGAGCAGTACTTC	CASRFDRGRFNEQYF
TRBJ1-5	TRBV20-1	-	many	TGCAGTGCTAGAGAAATTCAGACGGTTCAGCCCCAGCATTTT	CSAREIQTVQPQHF
TRBJ2-7	TRBV20-1	TRBD1	many	TGCAGTGCTAGCGAGCCAAGGGGGCGCTTCTACGAGCAGTACTTC	CSASEPRGRFYEQYF
TRBJ2-1	TRBV2	TRBD2	many	TGTGCCAGCAGAGAAACTAGCGGGGGTAACAATGAGCAGTTCTTC	CASRETSGGNNEQFF
TRBJ2-4	TRBV6-1	-	many	TGTGCCAGCAGTGAAGCGTACTTGGCCCGGACAGTAGCCAAAAACATTCAGTACTTC	CASSEAYLARTVAKNIQYF
TRBJ2-3	TRBV2	TRBD2	few	TGTGCCAGCAGAGCGGGACTAGGGGTTGGGGATACGCAGTATTTT	CASRAGLGVGDTQYF
TRBJ1-5	TRBV10-3	-	many	TGTGCCATCCGGGACGGACAATCAGGGCCCCAGCATTTT	CAIRDGQSGPQHF
TRBJ1-5	TRBV19	-	-	TGTGCCAGTAGCCTCGCGGTAGTAAGCAATCAGCCCCAGCATTTT	CASSLAVVSNQPQHF
TRBJ2-7	TRBV27	TRBD1	many	TGTGCCAGCAGCCGGGACAGGAGGAGCTCCTACGAGCAGTACTTC	CASSRDRRSSYEQYF
TRBJ1-1	TRBV6-1	-	many	TGTGCCAGCAGTGAAAACGGACGCAGCACTGAAGCTTTCTTT	CASSENGRSTEAFF
TRBJ2-1	TRBV5-5	TRBD2	few	TGTGCCAGCAGTCTTGGACTAGGCTCCTACAATGAGCAGTTCTTC	CASSLGLGSYNEQFF
TRBJ1-2	TRBV18	TRBD1	many	TGTGCCAGCTCAACAGGACAGGGGGCGCGTGGCTACACCTTC	CASSTGQGARGYTF
TRBJ1-2	TRBV7-3	TRBD1	-	TGTGCCAGCAGCCCGGACAGGGGGCTGGGCTACACCTTC	CASSPDRGLGYTF
TRBJ1-6	TRBV6-5	TRBD1	-	TGTGCCAGCAGTTACTCGGTTGGGACAGCGGACTACTATAATTCACCCCTCCACTTT	CASSYSVGTADYYNSPLHF
TRBJ1-2	TRBV18	-	-	TGTGCCAGCTCACCTCCGACAGTGTTCTATGGCTACACCTTC	CASSPPTVFYGYTF
TRBJ1-3	TRBV9	-	many	TGTGCCAGCAGCGTAGAGGGGTCTTCTGGAAACACCATATATTTT	CASSVEGSSGNTIYF
TRBJ1-1	TRBV6-1	-	many	TGTGCCAGCAGTGAAGCTCGGGGGTCTGCCACTGAAGCTTTCTTT	CASSEARGSATEAFF
TRBJ1-3	TRBV9	-	few	TGTGCCAGCAGCGTAGAGGGAATTGGAAACACCATATATTTT	CASSVEGIGNTIYF
TRBJ2-7	TRBV28	-	many	TGTGCCAGCTCCCCGTGGGGTTACGAGCAGTACTTC	CASSPWGYEQYF
TRBJ2-4	TRBV30	TRBD2	few	TGTGCCTGGGGGTTGACTAGCGGGAGCAAAAACATTCAGTACTTC	CAWGLTSGSKNIQYF
TRBJ2-1	TRBV20-1	TRBD2	-	TGCAGTGTCTGGAGCGGGAGGTCCTACAATGAGCAGTTCTTC	CSVWSGRSYNEQFF
TRBJ1-6	TRBV15	TRBD1	few	TGTGCCACCAGCAGCCGCGGACAGGGGGATTCACCCCTCCACTTT	CATSSRGQGDSPLHF
TRBJ1-2	TRBV10-3	-	many	TGTGCCATCAGTGAGTCAGTGACAGCTAACTATGGCTACACCTTC	CAISESVTANYGYTF
TRBJ1-6	TRBV6-5	-	-	TGTGCCAGCAGTTACTCAAGGGCTTTACCCCTCCACTTT	CASSYSRALPLHF
TRBJ2-3	TRBV11-2	-	many	TGTGCCAGCAGCCCCCTGGGGCTCGCAGATACGCAGTATTTT	CASSPLGLADTQYF
TRBJ2-7	TRBV7-3	-	many	TGTGCCAGCAGCCCCCGACATGGCGCTCCCTACGAGCAGTACTTC	CASSPRHGAPYEQYF
TRBJ2-2	TRBV29-1	TRBD1	few	TGCAGCGTAGAAGGGACAGGGCTCGGGGAGCTGTTTTTT	CSVEGTGLGELFF
TRBJ1-4	TRBV29-1	TRBD1	-	TGCAGCGTTGGGACAGGCACCGAGGAACTGTTTTTT	CSVGTGTEELFF
TRBJ2-1	TRBV5-4	TRBD2	-	TGTGCCAGCAGCCAAATTCCCGGGAGGAGGCTCTTC	CASSQIPGRRLF
TRBJ2-7	TRBV29-1	-	-	TGCAGCGTCCGACGCGCCGACGAGCAGTACTTC	CSVRRADEQYF
TRBJ2-1	TRBV19	TRBD2	-	TGTGCCAGTAGTATAGAACTAGCGGGAAGCTCCTACAATGAGCAGTTCTTC	CASSIELAGSSYNEQFF